This TCR beta chain is from a study of ipilimumab plus nivolumab after autologous stem cell transplantation. Worth noting for this clone: Other nucleotide sequences from this sample produce the same CDR3.

Sequencing used immunoSEQ multiplex PCR; TCRdb keeps in-frame clones, though not all of them. The sample includes fewer than 25,000 clones, roughly 70% seen only once; the top ten take roughly 25%. V was clipped by 0 bases and J by 0 bases, with 7 bases between them. The CDR3 sequence is 14 residues long. Germline lookup yields CDR1 SGDLS and CDR2 YYNGEE. The gene calls are TRBV9 and TRBJ2-7; D is uncertain. This material consisted of PBMCs, taken in a trial of ipilimumab plus nivolumab as post-transplant consolidation. The sequence derives from a male donor with diffuse large B-cell lymphoma. The DNA of the CDR3 is TGTGCCAGCAGCGTAGCAGTGAGCTCCTACGAGCAGTACTTC. This gives the protein CASSVAVSSYEQYF.